This T cell receptor beta chain was identified during a study of beta chain features in type 1 diabetes. Study-wide results and caveats: Among patients with Type 1 diabetes, TCRB CDR3s were moderately but significantly shorter in every one of the four CD4+ subsets.

In regard to this clone: The target antigen is unknown.

cDNA synthesis used the whole RNA isolate, giving expressed TCRB sequences. Sequencing was performed with immunoSEQ multiplex PCR; in TCRdb, only in-frame clones are kept and a portion is missing. The repertoire holds roughly 24,000 clones, less than 75% seen once, with approximately 0.39% in the top ten. Germline V lookup: CDR1 MDHEN, CDR2 SYDVKM. The ends lost 1 base at V and 7 bases at J; junction bases unmatched: 6. This CDR3 has 14 amino acids. The sequence derives from a young man with type 1 diabetes. V is TRBV28 and J is TRBJ2-5, with TRBD1 identical over 7 bases. The sequenced material came from stem cell memory CD4+ T cells from blood. The CDR3 DNA reads as TGTGCCAGCAGTTTATCCCAGGGGGTGGGGACCCAGTACTTC. Amino acid sequence: CASSLSQGVGTQYF.